The rows below give T cell receptor beta chains drawn from one sample of a study of cytomegalovirus exposure and HLA in healthy donors. Clones were read by immunoSEQ multiplex PCR, and TCRdb kept only the in-frame ones, dropping some. The data show approximately 150,000 clones, 55% to 70% seen once. The sample comprised PBMCs. These receptor sequences come from a woman in her 30s in good health and CMV-seropositive. Both conserved end residues are trimmed from each CDR3. Fields, in order: CDR3 length, V gene, CDR3 protein.

13 | TRBV2 | ASTQGGTANQPQH
14 | TRBV13 | ASSLGAGYGANVLT
14 | TRBV27 | ASSSTGTLTNEKLF
14 | TRBV11-2 | ASSLGQVPSTDTQY
14 | TRBV11-2 | ASSLMLGSGRYEQY
14 | TRBV4-1 | ASSQSRRGGSYEQY
12 | TRBV19 | ASTGRGGGNEQF
13 | TRBV2 | ASSEWGQGGNTIY
13 | TRBV7-9 | ASSLASGLGETQY
12 | TRBV6-6 | ASSGWDSSYEQY
11 | TRBV7-7 | ASSLAGAVEQF
17 | TRBV30 | AWSVRWGSSGVEGDTQY
14 | TRBV15 | ATSRGETGRTDTQY
14 | TRBV4-2 | ASSETGTSGLETQY
12 | TRBV11-2 | ASSSRTPTDTQY
12 | TRBV9 | ASSPRTYQETQY
13 | TRBV28 | ASSLPTGYNQPQH
13 | TRBV2 | ASSEGAGLGNTIY
11 | TRBV7-9 | ASSQPRGGGQY
13 | TRBV5-1 | ASSSGTGYTGELF
12 | TRBV4-1 | ASSQGSQGLRPT
9 | TRBV6-1 | ASSGLYGYT